This is a list of T cell receptor beta chains from one sample in a study of shared clonotypes between healthy human individuals. Some clones are missing from TCRdb's copy, which holds only in-frame ones; the method was immunoSEQ multiplex PCR. The data hold some 2.1 million clones, with about 94% observed a single time. The sequenced material came from naive CD8+ T cells from PBMCs. The receptors stem from a young man in good health. Some clones in this sample may be carry-over from other donors' samples. Both conserved end residues are part of each CDR3. The D gene is left open where the match is weak. Expanded clones get a size class; other rows say once, few or many, or leave the size out.

TRBV7-2	TRBJ1-2	TRBD1	.	TGTGCCAGCAGCTCAGATTTACAGGGGGGGTATGGCTACACCTTC	CASSSDLQGGYGYTF
TRBV29-1	TRBJ1-3	.	.	TGCAGCGGTTACTCTGGAAACACCATATATTTT	CSGYSGNTIYF
TRBV7-9	TRBJ2-5	.	.	TGTGCCAGCAGCTTACGTGACACCCGTGAAGAGACCCAGTACTTC	CASSLRDTREETQYF
TRBV9	TRBJ2-1	.	.	TGTGCCAGCAGCGTAACTCCAAGCGGACCTTACAATGAGCAGTTCTTC	CASSVTPSGPYNEQFF
TRBV12-1	TRBJ1-4	.	.	TGTGCCAGCAGCTTTGCGCCCCACGCAACTAATGAAAAACTGTTTTTT	CASSFAPHATNEKLFF
TRBV7-9	TRBJ2-1	TRBD2	.	TGTGCCAGCAGCTTAAGGGCGGGAGGCTCCTACAATGAGCAGTTCTTC	CASSLRAGGSYNEQFF
TRBV5-6	TRBJ2-1	.	.	TGTGCCAGCAGCTTGTCGACGGTGACCTACAATGAGCAGTTCTTC	CASSLSTVTYNEQFF
TRBV9	TRBJ1-1	.	.	TGTGCCAGCAGCGTAGCGGCCGCGGCTATGAACACTGAAGCTTTCTTT	CASSVAAAAMNTEAFF
TRBV28	TRBJ2-5	TRBD1	.	TGTGCCAGCAGTTTAAGTCGGCGAAGTCCCAGGGGGGAGACCCAGTACTTC	CASSLSRRSPRGETQYF
TRBV19	TRBJ1-1	.	.	TGTGCCAGTATGGGATGGGGCAGGGCCGAAAGGGGATCCGGGGCTGAAGCTTTCTTT	CASMGWGRAERGSGAEAFF
TRBV7-9	TRBJ1-1	TRBD1	.	TGTGCCAGCAGCTGGTCCGGACAGGGGGACACTGAAGCTTTCTTT	CASSWSGQGDTEAFF
TRBV13	TRBJ2-1	.	.	TGTGCCAGCAGCTTAGGCAGAACGAGGGGAGGCAATGAGCAGTTCTTC	CASSLGRTRGGNEQFF
TRBV7-8	TRBJ2-3	TRBD2	once	TGTGCCAGCAGCCGAGGCCAGCGGGAGGGCATCGCGGGCACAGATACGCAGTATTTT	CASSRGQREGIAGTDTQYF
TRBV4-3	TRBJ1-4	.	.	TGCGCCAGCAGCCAAGCGCGTGGGGCCGAAGGTGAAAAACTGTTTTTT	CASSQARGAEGEKLFF
TRBV10-3	TRBJ2-7	TRBD1	.	TGTGCCATCAGTGAGACGGACAGGCCCTACGAGCAGTACTTC	CAISETDRPYEQYF
TRBV27	TRBJ2-7	.	.	TGTGCCAGCAGTTTAGGGGGACGGTACGAGCAGTACTTC	CASSLGGRYEQYF
TRBV4-1	TRBJ2-3	.	.	TGCGCCAGCAGCCAAGGACAGACAGATACGCAGTATTTT	CASSQGQTDTQYF
TRBV28	TRBJ2-7	.	.	TGTGCCAGCAGTTCCCCCAACGGACAGAGTCGGGGCACCTACGAGCAGTACTTC	CASSSPNGQSRGTYEQYF
TRBV10-3	TRBJ1-2	.	.	TGTGCCATCAGCGGCGGACAGACTGAATTCTATGGCTACACCTTC	CAISGGQTEFYGYTF
TRBV5-4	TRBJ2-1	.	few	TGTGCCAGCAGCCCCCGCTACAATGAGCAGTTCTTC	CASSPRYNEQFF
TRBV15	TRBJ2-7	.	.	TGTGCCACCAGCAGAGATAATGCGGGGACCTCTTACGAGCAGTACTTC	CATSRDNAGTSYEQYF
TRBV11-2	TRBJ2-1	TRBD2	.	TGTGCCAGCAGCCTAGGGCGACTAGCCGAGCAGTTCTTC	CASSLGRLAEQFF
TRBV2	TRBJ2-1	TRBD1	.	TGTGCCAGCAGTGAACCCCGGGACAGGGGGCCCAATGAGCAGTTCTTC	CASSEPRDRGPNEQFF
TRBV5-4	TRBJ2-7	.	once	TGTGCCAGCAGCTTAAAAGGCTTCTACGAGCAGTACTTC	CASSLKGFYEQYF